The present T cell receptor (beta chain) was sequenced within a study of identifying expanded T cells in peripheral blood. TCRdb's copy holds only in-frame clones and misses some; the assay was immunoSEQ multiplex PCR. The sample includes 55,000 to 80,000 clones, approximately 82% of them seen just once. Per the germline V gene, CDR1 is SGHRS and CDR2 is YFSETQ. V was trimmed by 3 bases and J by 4 bases, leaving 7 bases between them. The CDR3 spans 13 residues. This clone was seen just once. The material sequenced was blood. The V and J genes are TRBV5-1 and TRBJ2-2; D unclear. The receptor was derived from a person aged 18 to 70 in good health. In DNA form, the CDR3 reads TGCGCCAGCAGCTCGATGGCCACCGGGGAGCTGTTTTTT. The encoded protein is CASSSMATGELFF. Together with reference TRBV5-1 and TRBJ2-2, the CDR3 gives the full variable domain: KAGVTQTPRYLIKTRGQQVTLSCSPISGHRSVSWYQQTPGQGLQFLFEYFSETQRNKGNFPGRFSGRQFSNSRSEMNVSTLELGDSALYLCASSSMATGELFFGEGSRLTVL.